The 21 T cell receptor beta chains below were found in one sample sequenced in a study of beta chain features in type 1 diabetes. Whole-study findings and limits: Significant though moderate, a shortening of TCRB CDR3s appeared in all four CD4+ subsets of Type 1 diabetes patients.

The sequenced template was cDNA made from the entire isolated RNA. The data were produced by immunoSEQ multiplex PCR, yet TCRdb's version contains in-frame clones alone and is incomplete. The data show some 370,000 clones, over 9% seen once. Their antigens are not known. Sequenced material: central memory CD4+ T cells from blood. These receptors originate from a man between 25 and 39 years old with type 1 diabetes.

This clone has just a few counts. The rearrangement uses TRBV5-1 and TRBJ2-1; D possibly corresponds to TRBD1 (6 bases). The CDR3 is 17 amino acids. V was pared by 4 bases and J by 8 bases, with 25 bases between. The germline gives CDR1 SGHRS, CDR2 YFSETQ. The CDR3 loop reads CASSRGGVRQGFDEQFF. The CDR3 DNA reads TGCGCCAGCAGCCGTGGGGGCGTGCGGCAAGGCTTTGATGAGCAGTTCTTC.

This clone has a count of ten or more. This chain connects TRBV14 to TRBJ1-4; no definite D call. The V gene lost 4 bases and the J gene lost 7 bases, with 10 bases spanning the gap. Per germline, CDR1 SGHDN and CDR2 FVKESK. This CDR3 region has 13 residues. In DNA form, the CDR3 reads TGTGCCAGCAGCCGGTCAGTCGTTGAAAAACTGTTTTTT. This codes for CASSRSVVEKLFF.

This sequence joins TRBV5-1 and TRBJ2-1, with a tentative D call TRBD2 (5 bases). Germline V gives CDR1 SGHRS, CDR2 YFSETQ. CDR3 length: 16 residues. The ends were cut back, 1 base at V and 0 bases at J, with 11 bases in the middle. The CDR3, as DNA: TGCGCCAGCAGCTTGCAGCGGCCCGGCTCCTACAATGAGCAGTTCTTC. It translates to CASSLQRPGSYNEQFF.

This clone was seen many times. The chain recombines TRBV28 with TRBJ1-2, with D tentatively TRBD1 (5 bases). Germline V gene sequence: CDR1 MDHEN, CDR2 SYDVKM. The CDR3 consists of 12 residues. V was cut by 5 bases and J by 6 bases, with 10 bases left in between. The CDR3 here is CASSEPGDGYTF. CDR3 nucleotide sequence: TGTGCCAGCAGTGAGCCGGGGGATGGCTACACCTTC.

This clone was seen more than once but under ten times. V gene TRBV4-3 combines with J gene TRBJ2-5; TRBD1 matches 12 bases. CDR3 length: 16 residues. V gave up 4 bases and J gave up 5 bases; unmatched junction bases: 8. Germline lookup yields CDR1 LGHNA and CDR2 YSLEER. The DNA for the CDR3 is TGCGCCAGCAGCCCGGGACAGGGGGCTTCGGTGGAGACCCAGTACTTC. Its translation: CASSPGQGASVETQYF.

This clone showed up just a few times. The rearrangement uses TRBV19 and TRBJ2-7; TRBD1 or TRBD2 may be the D gene (7 bases each). Germline V gives CDR1 LNHDA, CDR2 SQIVND (reference sequence). This CDR3 has 15 amino acids. V lost 5 bases and J lost 1, with 15 bases in between. For the CDR3, the DNA is TGTGCCAGTAGTCCCTCGGGGGGACAGTCCTACGAGCAGTACTTC. This sequence encodes CASSPSGGQSYEQYF.

This clone showed up just a few times. J is TRBJ2-1 and V is TRBV7-8; D gene ambiguous. Trimming pared 1 base from V and 6 bases from J, leaving 10 bases between. Germline V gene data show CDR1 as SGHVS and CDR2 as FQNEAQ. CDR3 length: 14 residues. The CDR3 sequence: CASSLVELSNEQFF. As DNA, the CDR3 is TGTGCCAGCAGCTTAGTTGAACTTAGCAATGAGCAGTTCTTC.

The sample holds a few counts of this clone. The CDR3 region is CASSLKIEDEKLFF. In DNA, the CDR3 is TGTGCCAGCAGCTTGAAGATAGAGGATGAAAAACTGTTTTTT. V is TRBV11-2 and J is TRBJ1-4; D is ambiguous. Germline CDR1 SGHAT, CDR2 FQNNGV. The length of the CDR3 is 14 residues. Trimming pared 3 bases from V and 6 bases from J, leaving 11 bases between.

This rearrangement joins TRBV4-2 to TRBJ1-3; 11 positions agree with TRBD1. Germline V gene sequence: CDR1 LGHNA, CDR2 YNFKEQ. The length of the CDR3 is 16 residues. The ends lost 4 bases at V and 4 bases at J; junction bases unmatched: 6. The CDR3 region has the DNA TGTGCCAGCAGCCTTGGGACAGGGGGATCCGGAAACACCATATATTTT. Translation: CASSLGTGGSGNTIYF.

In its sample, this clone was seen many times. V usage is TRBV11-3 and J usage is TRBJ2-3, with D unclear. V shed 5 bases and J shed 5 bases, with 8 bases lying between them. CDR1 is SGHNT, CDR2 YENEEA, per germline. The CDR3 runs 12 residues. The DNA for the CDR3 is TGTGCCAGCAGCAATGAAGGAGATACGCAGTATTTT. This translates into CASSNEGDTQYF. Drawing the rest from reference TRBV11-3 and TRBJ2-3, the complete variable domain is EAGVVQSPRYKIIEKKQPVAFWCNPISGHNTLYWYLQNLGQGPELLIRYENEEAVDDSQLPKDRFSAERLKGVDSTLKIQPAELGDSAVYLCASSNEGDTQYFGPGTRLTVL.

The rearrangement joins TRBV27 to TRBJ1-1, with a weak D call TRBD1 (5 bases). Germline V gene lookup returns CDR1 MNHEY and CDR2 SMNVEV (reference sequence). The length of the CDR3 is 14 residues. V was cut by 4 bases and J by 6 bases, with 15 bases left in between. The CDR3 DNA reads as TGTGCCAGCAGTTCGTACGTTCACAGGTCTGAAGCTTTCTTT. Its translation is CASSSYVHRSEAFF.

The gene calls are TRBV4-2 and TRBJ2-1; D ambiguous. Germline CDR1 reads LGHNA; CDR2 reads YNFKEQ. The CDR3 is 13 amino acids. With 0 bases removed from V and 15 bases from J, the gap between germline ends came to 15 bases. The CDR3 protein is CASSQDLGLIGFF. CDR3 DNA: TGTGCCAGCAGCCAAGATCTCGGGCTTATTGGGTTCTTC.

DNA for the CDR3: TGCGCCAGCAGCTTGGCTTATGGCGGGATACACACAGATACGCAGTATTTT. As protein: CASSLAYGGIHTDTQYF. This rearrangement joins TRBV5-1 to TRBJ2-3, with a tentative D call TRBD2 (6 bases). Germline loops: CDR1 SGHRS, CDR2 YFSETQ. The CDR3 length is 17 residues. V was cut by 0 bases and J by 2 bases, with 16 bases left in between.

The chain recombines TRBV28 with TRBJ2-2; 8 nucleotides agree with TRBD2. V lost 5 bases to trimming and J lost 6 bases; unmatched junction nucleotides: 11. The germline V gene encodes CDR1 MDHEN and CDR2 SYDVKM. The CDR3 runs 16 residues. CDR3 region: CASSTGGADRAGELFF. The CDR3 bases are TGTGCCAGCAGTACGGGGGGGGCAGATCGGGCCGGGGAGCTGTTTTTT.

This clone was seen a few times. The CDR3 DNA reads TGTGCCAGCAGTGAAGCGACTGACAGGGGGAAGTACGAGCAGTACTTC. It translates to CASSEATDRGKYEQYF. This sequence joins TRBV6-1 and TRBJ2-7, with 9 bases fitting TRBD1. Germline CDR1 MNHNS, CDR2 SASEGT. The length of the CDR3 is 16 residues. V lost 0 bases, J lost 4 bases, and 7 bases stayed unmatched.

A single count supports this clone. V gene TRBV5-6 combines with J gene TRBJ1-2; D possibly corresponds to TRBD1 (6 bases). The CDR3 is 15 residues long. V lost 0 bases, J lost 8 bases, and 17 bases lay in between. Germline V CDR1 and CDR2: SGHDT, YYEEEE. CDR3 region: CASSLAGVRNAGYTF. The CDR3, as DNA: TGTGCCAGCAGCTTGGCAGGGGTTCGGAATGCAGGCTACACCTTC.

V is TRBV5-4 and J is TRBJ1-2; D not resolved. The CDR3 covers 14 residues. V was cut by 0 bases and J by 7 bases, with 13 bases left in between. Germline CDR1 SGHNT, CDR2 YYREEE (reference sequence). The chain's CDR3 is CASSLVHIKGGYTF. In DNA form, the CDR3 reads TGTGCCAGCAGCTTGGTTCACATCAAGGGTGGCTACACCTTC.

J is TRBJ2-5 and V is TRBV25-1; TRBD1 agrees at 10 bases. The CDR3 runs to 14 residues. Germline CDR1 and CDR2: MGHDK and SYGVNS. V was clipped by 6 bases and J by 5 bases; unmatched bases: 6. The CDR3 spells CASSRQGAGETQYF. The DNA of the CDR3 is TGTGCCAGCAGCCGACAGGGGGCGGGGGAGACCCAGTACTTC.

This clone was found a few times. The rearrangement links TRBV6-5 to TRBJ2-1; 12 nucleotides align to TRBD2. The ends lost 10 bases at V and 5 bases at J; junction bases unmatched: 9. There are 15 residues in the CDR3. Germline-derived CDR1 and CDR2 are MNHEY and SVGAGI. CDR3 residues: CAIMGLAGANNEQFF. As DNA, the CDR3 is TGTGCCATCATGGGACTAGCGGGTGCTAACAATGAGCAGTTCTTC.

The chain joins TRBV20-1 to TRBJ1-1; D is undetermined. Germline-derived CDR1 and CDR2 are DFQATT and SNEGSKA (reference sequence). The CDR3 consists of 11 residues. Trimming stripped 0 bases from V and 10 bases from J, with 9 bases between. The CDR3 sequence is CSARERARAFF. The CDR3 DNA reads as TGCAGTGCTAGAGAGCGGGCACGAGCTTTCTTT.

A few counts support this clone. The V gene is TRBV7-2, the J gene TRBJ2-3, with D unclear. The CDR3 is 15 residues long. V lost 5 bases, J lost 2 bases, and 14 bases lay in between. Germline CDR1 SGHTA, CDR2 FQGNSA. Here the CDR3 reads CASSPPGAYTDTQYF. The CDR3 DNA sequence: TGTGCCAGCAGCCCCCCGGGCGCCTACACAGATACGCAGTATTTT.